This is a list of T cell receptor beta chains from one sample in a study of T cell responses to AZD1222 COVID-19 vaccine. Measured with immunoSEQ multiplex PCR; TCRdb has only the in-frame clones, and not every one. The table shows about 120,000 clones, with 87% occurring only once. The source was peripheral blood, collected 28 days after the second AZD1222 dose. The receptors derive from an adult who received the AZD1222 COVID-19 vaccine. Both conserved end residues are part of each CDR3. D genes are given only for firm matches. For some rows the clone size is stated as once, few or many, or as a class when expanded; others skip it.

TRBJ2-7 TRBV18 . . CASSPEWGLHYEQYF TGTGCCAGCTCACCAGAATGGGGGTTGCACTACGAGCAGTACTTC
TRBJ2-7 TRBV30 . . CAWSVGWVPLTYEQYF TGTGCCTGGAGTGTAGGGTGGGTCCCTCTAACCTACGAGCAGTACTTC
TRBJ1-4 TRBV5-6 once TRBD1 CASRRTGEGLFF TGTGCCAGCAGGAGGACAGGGGAGGGACTGTTTTTT
TRBJ1-2 TRBV7-9 . TRBD1 CASSLDRAAHGYTF TGTGCCAGCAGCTTGGACAGGGCGGCCCATGGCTACACCTTC
TRBJ2-2 TRBV11-2 . . CASSSLEQYYTGELFF TGTGCCAGCAGTTCTTTAGAACAGTACTACACCGGGGAGCTGTTTTTT
TRBJ1-6 TRBV7-3 . . CASSPRGGDNSPLHF TGTGCCAGCAGCCCGCGGGGAGGGGATAATTCACCCCTCCACTTT
TRBJ2-5 TRBV5-4 . TRBD1 CASSLGTGASETQYF TGTGCCAGCAGCTTGGGGACAGGGGCATCAGAGACTCAGTACTTC
TRBJ1-3 TRBV6-5 . TRBD1 CASSPQGAWGNTIYF TGTGCCAGCAGCCCACAGGGGGCTTGGGGAAACACCATATATTTT
TRBJ2-2 TRBV4-3 . . CASSQEAPKIGVTGELFF TGCGCCAGCAGCCAAGAGGCCCCCAAGATCGGGGTAACCGGGGAGCTGTTTTTT
TRBJ1-2 TRBV9 . . CASSVDGQPLGYGYTF TGTGCCAGCAGCGTAGACGGACAGCCCCTTGGGTATGGCTACACCTTC
TRBJ2-2 TRBV7-9 . . CASSSDTGELFF TGTGCCAGCAGCTCGGACACCGGGGAGCTGTTTTTT
TRBJ2-7 TRBV6-2/TRBV6-3 . . CASRPPGDTYEQYF TGTGCCAGCAGGCCTCCCGGGGATACCTACGAGCAGTACTTC
TRBJ1-1 TRBV6-5 . . CASHGLNTEAFF TGTGCCAGCCACGGACTGAACACTGAAGCTTTCTTT
TRBJ1-6 TRBV18 . . CASSGGQDSPLHF TGTGCCAGCTCGGGGGGGCAGGATTCACCCCTCCACTTT
TRBJ1-3 TRBV10-3 . . CAISDRRISSGNTIYF TGTGCCATCAGTGACCGACGGATTTCCTCTGGAAACACCATATATTTT
TRBJ1-4 TRBV11-2 . . CASSPGPWGVPTTNEKLFF TGTGCCAGCAGCCCAGGTCCGTGGGGAGTCCCCACAACTAATGAAAAACTGTTTTTT
TRBJ1-4 TRBV13 . . CASSSPDLEKLFF TGTGCCAGCAGCTCTCCGGATCTTGAAAAACTGTTTTTT
TRBJ1-3 TRBV7-6 . . CASRDVSGNTIYF TGTGCCAGCAGAGACGTATCTGGAAACACCATATATTTT
TRBJ1-5 TRBV6-2/TRBV6-3 . TRBD1 CASSYSTDRVGNQPQHF TGTGCCAGCAGTTACTCGACGGACAGGGTGGGCAATCAGCCCCAGCATTTT
TRBJ1-2 TRBV6-5 . TRBD1 CASSSTTGNRGYTF TGTGCCAGCAGTTCCACGACAGGGAATAGGGGCTACACCTTC
TRBJ1-1 TRBV6-4 . . CASSDGVGTEAFF TGTGCCAGCAGTGATGGGGTCGGCACTGAAGCTTTCTTT
TRBJ1-1 TRBV14 . . CASSHPRENMNTEAFF TGTGCCAGCAGCCATCCCAGGGAGAACATGAACACTGAAGCTTTCTTT
TRBJ2-7 TRBV6-5 . . CASTYQASPYYEQYF TGTGCCAGCACCTACCAGGCGTCCCCCTACTACGAGCAGTACTTC
TRBJ1-4 TRBV2 few . CASFKDRGDEKLFF TGTGCCAGCTTTAAGGACCGGGGAGACGAAAAACTGTTTTTT